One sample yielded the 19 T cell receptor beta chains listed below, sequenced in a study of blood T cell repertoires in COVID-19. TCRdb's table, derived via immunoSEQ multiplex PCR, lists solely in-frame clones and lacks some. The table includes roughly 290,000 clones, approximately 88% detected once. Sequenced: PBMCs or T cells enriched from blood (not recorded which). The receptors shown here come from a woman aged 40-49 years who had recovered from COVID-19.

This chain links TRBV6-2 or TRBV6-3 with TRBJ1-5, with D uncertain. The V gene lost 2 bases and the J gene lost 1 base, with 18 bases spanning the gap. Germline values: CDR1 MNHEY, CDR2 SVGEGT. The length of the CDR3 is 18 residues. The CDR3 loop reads CASSYVVDLGRSNQPQHF. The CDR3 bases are TGTGCCAGCAGTTACGTCGTGGATTTGGGGAGGAGCAATCAGCCCCAGCATTTT.

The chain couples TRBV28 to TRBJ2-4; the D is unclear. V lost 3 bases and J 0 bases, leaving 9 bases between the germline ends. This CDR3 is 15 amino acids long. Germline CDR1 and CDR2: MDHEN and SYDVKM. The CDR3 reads CASSFVPLAKNIQYF. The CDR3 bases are TGTGCCAGCAGTTTCGTGCCACTAGCCAAAAACATTCAGTACTTC.

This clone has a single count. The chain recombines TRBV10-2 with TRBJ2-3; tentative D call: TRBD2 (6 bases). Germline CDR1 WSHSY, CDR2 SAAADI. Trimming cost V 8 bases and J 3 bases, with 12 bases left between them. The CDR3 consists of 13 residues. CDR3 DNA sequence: TGCGCCAGCGGGCTAGGGAGGACAGATACGCAGTATTTT. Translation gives CASGLGRTDTQYF.

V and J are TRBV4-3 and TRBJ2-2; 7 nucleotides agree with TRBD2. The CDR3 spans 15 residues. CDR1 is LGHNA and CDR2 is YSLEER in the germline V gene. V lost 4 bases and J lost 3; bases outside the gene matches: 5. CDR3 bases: TGCGCCAGCAGCCGAGGGAGGGGTTACACCGGGGAGCTGTTTTTT. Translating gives CASSRGRGYTGELFF.

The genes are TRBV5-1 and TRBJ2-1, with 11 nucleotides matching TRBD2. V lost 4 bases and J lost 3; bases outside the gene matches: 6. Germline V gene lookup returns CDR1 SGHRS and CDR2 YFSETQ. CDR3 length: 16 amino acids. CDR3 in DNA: TGCGCCAGCAGCACCTCTAGCGGGAGGTACTACAATGAGCAGTTCTTC. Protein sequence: CASSTSSGRYYNEQFF.

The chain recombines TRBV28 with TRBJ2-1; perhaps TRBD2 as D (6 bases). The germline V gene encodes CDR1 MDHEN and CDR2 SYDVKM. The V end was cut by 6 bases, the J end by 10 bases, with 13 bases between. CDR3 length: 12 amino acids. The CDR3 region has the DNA TGTGCCAGCAGGTCGCCGGGACTCGAGCAGTTCTTC. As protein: CASRSPGLEQFF.

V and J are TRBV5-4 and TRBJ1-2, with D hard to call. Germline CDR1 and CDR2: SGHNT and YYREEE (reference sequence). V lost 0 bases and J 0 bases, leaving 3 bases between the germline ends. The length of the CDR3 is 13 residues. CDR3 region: CASSLVANYGYTF. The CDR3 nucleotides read TGTGCCAGCAGCTTGGTAGCTAACTATGGCTACACCTTC.

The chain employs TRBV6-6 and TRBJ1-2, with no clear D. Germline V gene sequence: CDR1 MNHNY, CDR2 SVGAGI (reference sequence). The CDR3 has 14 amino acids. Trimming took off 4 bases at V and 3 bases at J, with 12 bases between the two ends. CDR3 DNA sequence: TGTGCCAGCAGTTCAGGTCCCCCTGACTATGGCTACACCTTC. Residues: CASSSGPPDYGYTF.

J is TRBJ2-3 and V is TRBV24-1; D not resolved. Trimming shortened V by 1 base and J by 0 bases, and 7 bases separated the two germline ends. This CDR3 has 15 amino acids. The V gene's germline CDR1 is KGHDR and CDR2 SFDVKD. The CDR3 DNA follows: TGTGCCACCAGTGATTTTGGCGGTAGCACAGATACGCAGTATTTT. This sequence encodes CATSDFGGSTDTQYF.

The CDR3 DNA is TGTGCCAGTAGTATAACGACAAGAAATCAGCCCCAGCATTTT. This translates into CASSITTRNQPQHF. This chain connects TRBV19 to TRBJ1-5; D gene ambiguous. This CDR3 is 14 amino acids long. The ends were cut back, 2 bases at V and 4 bases at J, with 9 bases in the middle. CDR1 and CDR2 (germline): LNHDA, SQIVND (reference sequence).

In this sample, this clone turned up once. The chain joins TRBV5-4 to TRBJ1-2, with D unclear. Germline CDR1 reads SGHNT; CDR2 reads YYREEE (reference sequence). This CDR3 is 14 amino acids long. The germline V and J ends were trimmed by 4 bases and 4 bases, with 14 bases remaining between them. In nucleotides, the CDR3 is TGTGCCAGCAGCAACTCTTGGGGAGGCTATGGCTACACCTTC. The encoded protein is CASSNSWGGYGYTF.

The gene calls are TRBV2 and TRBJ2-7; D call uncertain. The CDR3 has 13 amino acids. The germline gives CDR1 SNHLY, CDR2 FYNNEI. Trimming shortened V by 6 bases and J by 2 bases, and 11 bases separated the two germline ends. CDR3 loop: CASSVDTAYEQYF. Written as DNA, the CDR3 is TGTGCCAGCAGCGTTGACACGGCCTACGAGCAGTACTTC.

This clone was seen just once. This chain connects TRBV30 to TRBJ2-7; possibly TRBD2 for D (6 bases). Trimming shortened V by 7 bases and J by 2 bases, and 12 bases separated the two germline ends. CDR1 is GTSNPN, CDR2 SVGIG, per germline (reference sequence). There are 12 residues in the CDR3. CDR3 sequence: CAFSGTPYEQYF. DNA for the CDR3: TGTGCCTTTAGCGGCACCCCCTACGAGCAGTACTTC.

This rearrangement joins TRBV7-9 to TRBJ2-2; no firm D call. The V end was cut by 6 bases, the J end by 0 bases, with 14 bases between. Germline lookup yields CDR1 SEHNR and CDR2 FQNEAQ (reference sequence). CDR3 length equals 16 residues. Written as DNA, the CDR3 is TGTGCCAGCAGGGCAACGGCTAGGACGAACACCGGGGAGCTGTTTTTT. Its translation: CASRATARTNTGELFF.

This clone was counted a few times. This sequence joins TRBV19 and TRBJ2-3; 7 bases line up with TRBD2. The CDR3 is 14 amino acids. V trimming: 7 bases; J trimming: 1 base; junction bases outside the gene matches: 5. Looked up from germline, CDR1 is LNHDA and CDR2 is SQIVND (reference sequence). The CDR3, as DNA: TGTGCCAGTAACCCCCGGGAGGGCACAGATACGCAGTATTTT. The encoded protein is CASNPREGTDTQYF.

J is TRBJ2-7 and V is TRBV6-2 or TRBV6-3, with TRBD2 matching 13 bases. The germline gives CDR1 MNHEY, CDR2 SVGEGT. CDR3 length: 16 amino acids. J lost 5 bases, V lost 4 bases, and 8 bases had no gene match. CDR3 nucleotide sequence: TGTGCCAGCAGTTCGAATCGACTAGCGGGAGGACACGAGCAGTACTTC. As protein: CASSSNRLAGGHEQYF.

In DNA form, the CDR3 reads TGTGCCAGCGCCATCAACCGGGGAAACACCATATATTTT. Translation: CASAINRGNTIYF. The V and J genes are TRBV27 and TRBJ1-3; D gene unclear. V was pared by 8 bases and J by 4 bases, with 12 bases between. This CDR3 contains 13 residues. CDR1 MNHEY and CDR2 SMNVEV come from the germline V gene (reference sequence).

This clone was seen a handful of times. This chain's CDR3 is CASSSGTAEGMEKLFF. Written as DNA, the CDR3 is TGTGCCAGCAGCTCCGGGACGGCGGAGGGGATGGAAAAACTGTTTTTT. The J gene is TRBJ1-4, the V gene TRBV7-2; the D gene is possibly TRBD1 (5 bases). Germline V gene sequence: CDR1 SGHTA, CDR2 FQGNSA. This CDR3 spans 16 amino acids. Trimming stripped 4 bases from V and 8 bases from J, with 20 bases between.

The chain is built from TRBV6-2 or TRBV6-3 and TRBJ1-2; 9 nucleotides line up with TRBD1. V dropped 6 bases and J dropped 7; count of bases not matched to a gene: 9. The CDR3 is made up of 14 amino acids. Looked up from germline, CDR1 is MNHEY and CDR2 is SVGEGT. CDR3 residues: CASSLDRGIGGYTF. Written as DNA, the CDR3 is TGTGCCAGCAGCCTGGACAGGGGCATTGGTGGCTACACCTTC.